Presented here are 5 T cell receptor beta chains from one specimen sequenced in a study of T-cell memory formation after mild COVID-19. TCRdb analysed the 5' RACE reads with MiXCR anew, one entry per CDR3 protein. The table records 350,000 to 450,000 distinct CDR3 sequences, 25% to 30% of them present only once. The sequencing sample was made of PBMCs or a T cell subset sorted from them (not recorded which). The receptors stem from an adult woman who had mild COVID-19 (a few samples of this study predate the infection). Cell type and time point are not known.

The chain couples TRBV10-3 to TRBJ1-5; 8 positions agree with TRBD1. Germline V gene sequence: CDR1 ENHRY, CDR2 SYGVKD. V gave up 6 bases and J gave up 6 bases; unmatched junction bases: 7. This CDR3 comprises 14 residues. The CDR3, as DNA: TGTGCCATCAGCGCGGACAGGGTATCTCAGCCCCAGCATTTT. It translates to CAISADRVSQPQHF.

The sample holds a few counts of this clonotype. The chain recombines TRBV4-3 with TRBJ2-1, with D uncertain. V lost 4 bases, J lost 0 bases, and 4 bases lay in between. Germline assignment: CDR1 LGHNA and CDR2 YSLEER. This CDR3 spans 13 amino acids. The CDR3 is CASSPHSYNEQFF. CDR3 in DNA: TGCGCCAGCAGCCCACACTCCTACAATGAGCAGTTCTTC.

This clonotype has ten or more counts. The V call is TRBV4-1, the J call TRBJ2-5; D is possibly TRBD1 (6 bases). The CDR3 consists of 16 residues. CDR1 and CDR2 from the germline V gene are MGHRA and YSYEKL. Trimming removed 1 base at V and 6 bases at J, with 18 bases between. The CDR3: CASSQAPAGQGKTQYF. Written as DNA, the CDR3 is TGCGCCAGCAGCCAAGCCCCCGCTGGTCAGGGGAAGACCCAGTACTTC.

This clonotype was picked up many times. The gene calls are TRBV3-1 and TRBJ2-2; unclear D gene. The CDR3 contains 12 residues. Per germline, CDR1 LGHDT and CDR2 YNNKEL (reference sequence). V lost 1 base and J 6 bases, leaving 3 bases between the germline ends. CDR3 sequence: CASSQVAGELFF. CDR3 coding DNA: TGTGCCAGCAGCCAAGTCGCCGGGGAGCTGTTTTTT.

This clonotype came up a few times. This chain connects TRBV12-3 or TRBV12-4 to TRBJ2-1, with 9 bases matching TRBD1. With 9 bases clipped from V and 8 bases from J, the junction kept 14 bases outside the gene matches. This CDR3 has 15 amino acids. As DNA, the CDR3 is TGTGCCAGTCGACCGGGACAGGGTCAACGGGATGAGCAGTTCTTC. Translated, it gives CASRPGQGQRDEQFF.